The clone carrying this T cell receptor (beta chain) was observed once. The source of the sample is a study of blood T cell repertoires in COVID-19. The data were produced by immunoSEQ multiplex PCR, yet TCRdb's version contains in-frame clones alone and is incomplete. The table lists 20,000 to 30,000 clones, 80% to 95% of them singletons. The material sequenced was peripheral blood. This receptor was identified in a human donor in a cohort sampled during active COVID-19.

In nucleotides, the CDR3 is TGTGCCAGCAGTTACTCGAGAGCTAACTATGGCTACACCTTC. This gives the protein CASSYSRANYGYTF. The V and J genes are TRBV6-2 or TRBV6-3 and TRBJ1-2, with D unclear. Germline lookup yields CDR1 MNHEY and CDR2 SVGEGT. Trimming removed 0 bases from V and 0 bases from J, with 5 bases in between. This CDR3 region has 14 residues.